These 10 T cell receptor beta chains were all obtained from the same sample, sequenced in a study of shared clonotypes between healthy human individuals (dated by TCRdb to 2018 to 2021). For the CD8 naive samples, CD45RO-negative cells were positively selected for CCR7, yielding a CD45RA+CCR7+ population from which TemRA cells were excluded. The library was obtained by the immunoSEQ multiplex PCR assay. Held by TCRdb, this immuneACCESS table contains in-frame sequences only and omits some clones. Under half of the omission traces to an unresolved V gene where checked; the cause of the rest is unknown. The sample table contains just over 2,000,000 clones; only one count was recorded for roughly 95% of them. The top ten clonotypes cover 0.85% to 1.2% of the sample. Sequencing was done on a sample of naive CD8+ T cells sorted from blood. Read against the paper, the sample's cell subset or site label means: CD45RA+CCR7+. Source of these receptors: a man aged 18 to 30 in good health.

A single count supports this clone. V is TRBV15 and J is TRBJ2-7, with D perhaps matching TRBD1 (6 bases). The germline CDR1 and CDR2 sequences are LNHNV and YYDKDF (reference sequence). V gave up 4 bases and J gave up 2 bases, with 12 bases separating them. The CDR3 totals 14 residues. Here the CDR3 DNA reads TGTGCCACCAGCAAGGCAGGGGAGACCTACGAGCAGTACTTC. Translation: CATSKAGETYEQYF. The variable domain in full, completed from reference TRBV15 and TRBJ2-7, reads DAMVIQNPRYQVTQFGKPVTLSCSQTLNHNVMYWYQQKSSQAPKLLFHYYDKDFNNEADTPDNFQSRRPNTSFCFLDIRSPGLGDTAMYLCATSKAGETYEQYFGPGTRLTVT.

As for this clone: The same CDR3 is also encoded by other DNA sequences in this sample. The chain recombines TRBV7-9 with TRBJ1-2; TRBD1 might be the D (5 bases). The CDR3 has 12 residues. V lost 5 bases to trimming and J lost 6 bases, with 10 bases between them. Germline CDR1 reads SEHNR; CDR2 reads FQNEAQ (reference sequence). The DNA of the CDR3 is TGTGCCAGCAGCCCGGGGACGGATGGCTACACCTTC. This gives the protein CASSPGTDGYTF.

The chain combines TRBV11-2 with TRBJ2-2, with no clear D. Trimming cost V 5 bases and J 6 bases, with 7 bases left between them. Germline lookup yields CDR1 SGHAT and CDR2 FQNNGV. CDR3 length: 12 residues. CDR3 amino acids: CASSPRAGELFF. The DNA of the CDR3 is TGTGCCAGCAGCCCTCGAGCCGGGGAGCTGTTTTTT.

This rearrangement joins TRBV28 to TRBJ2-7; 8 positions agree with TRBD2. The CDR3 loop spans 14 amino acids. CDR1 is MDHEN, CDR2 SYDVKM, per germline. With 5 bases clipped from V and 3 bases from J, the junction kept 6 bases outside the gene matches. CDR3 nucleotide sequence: TGTGCCAGCAGTCCCCTTGCGGGGGGCTACGAGCAGTACTTC. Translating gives CASSPLAGGYEQYF.

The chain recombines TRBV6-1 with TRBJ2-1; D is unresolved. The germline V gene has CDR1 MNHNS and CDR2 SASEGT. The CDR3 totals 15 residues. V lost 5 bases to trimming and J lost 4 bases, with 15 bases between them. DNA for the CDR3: TGTGCCAGCAGTTCCGAGAGGTTAGGGTACAATGAGCAGTTCTTC. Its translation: CASSSERLGYNEQFF.

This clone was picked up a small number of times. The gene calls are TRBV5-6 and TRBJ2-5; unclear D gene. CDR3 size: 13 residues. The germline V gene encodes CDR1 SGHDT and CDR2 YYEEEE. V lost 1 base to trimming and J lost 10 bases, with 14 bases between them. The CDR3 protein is CASSLQALVIQYF. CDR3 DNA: TGTGCCAGCAGCTTGCAAGCCCTAGTGATCCAGTACTTC.

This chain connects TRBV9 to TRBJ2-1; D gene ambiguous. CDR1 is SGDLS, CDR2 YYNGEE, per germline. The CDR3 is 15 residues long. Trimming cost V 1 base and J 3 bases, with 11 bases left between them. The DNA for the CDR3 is TGTGCCAGCAGCGTACAAGACGGTTACTACAATGAGCAGTTCTTC. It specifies CASSVQDGYYNEQFF. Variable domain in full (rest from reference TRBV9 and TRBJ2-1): DSGVTQTPKHLITATGQRVTLRCSPRSGDLSVYWYQQSLDQGLQFLIQYYNGEERAKGNILERFSAQQFPDLHSELNLSSLELGDSALYFCASSVQDGYYNEQFFGPGTRLTVL.

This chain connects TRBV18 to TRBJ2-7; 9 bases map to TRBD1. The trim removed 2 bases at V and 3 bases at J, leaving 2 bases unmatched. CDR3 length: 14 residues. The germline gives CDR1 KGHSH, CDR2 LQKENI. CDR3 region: CASSPEGQGYEQYF. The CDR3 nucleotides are TGTGCCAGCTCACCAGAGGGACAGGGCTACGAGCAGTACTTC. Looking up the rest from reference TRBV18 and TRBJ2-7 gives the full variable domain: NAGVMQNPRHLVRRRGQEARLRCSPMKGHSHVYWYRQLPEEGLKFMVYLQKENIIDESGMPKERFSAEFPKEGPSILRIQQVVRGDSAAYFCASSPEGQGYEQYFGPGTRLTVT.

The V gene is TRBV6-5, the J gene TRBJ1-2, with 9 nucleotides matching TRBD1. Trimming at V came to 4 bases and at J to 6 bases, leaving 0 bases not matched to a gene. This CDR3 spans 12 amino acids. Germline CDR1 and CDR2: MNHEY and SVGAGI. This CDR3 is CASSWTGDGYTF. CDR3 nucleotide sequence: TGTGCCAGCAGTTGGACAGGGGATGGCTACACCTTC.

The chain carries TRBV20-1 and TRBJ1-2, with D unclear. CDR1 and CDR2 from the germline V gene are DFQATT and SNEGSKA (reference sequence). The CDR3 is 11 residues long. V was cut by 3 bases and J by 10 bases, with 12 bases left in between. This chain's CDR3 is CSASTWETYTF. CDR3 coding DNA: TGCAGTGCTAGTACTTGGGAGACCTACACCTTC.